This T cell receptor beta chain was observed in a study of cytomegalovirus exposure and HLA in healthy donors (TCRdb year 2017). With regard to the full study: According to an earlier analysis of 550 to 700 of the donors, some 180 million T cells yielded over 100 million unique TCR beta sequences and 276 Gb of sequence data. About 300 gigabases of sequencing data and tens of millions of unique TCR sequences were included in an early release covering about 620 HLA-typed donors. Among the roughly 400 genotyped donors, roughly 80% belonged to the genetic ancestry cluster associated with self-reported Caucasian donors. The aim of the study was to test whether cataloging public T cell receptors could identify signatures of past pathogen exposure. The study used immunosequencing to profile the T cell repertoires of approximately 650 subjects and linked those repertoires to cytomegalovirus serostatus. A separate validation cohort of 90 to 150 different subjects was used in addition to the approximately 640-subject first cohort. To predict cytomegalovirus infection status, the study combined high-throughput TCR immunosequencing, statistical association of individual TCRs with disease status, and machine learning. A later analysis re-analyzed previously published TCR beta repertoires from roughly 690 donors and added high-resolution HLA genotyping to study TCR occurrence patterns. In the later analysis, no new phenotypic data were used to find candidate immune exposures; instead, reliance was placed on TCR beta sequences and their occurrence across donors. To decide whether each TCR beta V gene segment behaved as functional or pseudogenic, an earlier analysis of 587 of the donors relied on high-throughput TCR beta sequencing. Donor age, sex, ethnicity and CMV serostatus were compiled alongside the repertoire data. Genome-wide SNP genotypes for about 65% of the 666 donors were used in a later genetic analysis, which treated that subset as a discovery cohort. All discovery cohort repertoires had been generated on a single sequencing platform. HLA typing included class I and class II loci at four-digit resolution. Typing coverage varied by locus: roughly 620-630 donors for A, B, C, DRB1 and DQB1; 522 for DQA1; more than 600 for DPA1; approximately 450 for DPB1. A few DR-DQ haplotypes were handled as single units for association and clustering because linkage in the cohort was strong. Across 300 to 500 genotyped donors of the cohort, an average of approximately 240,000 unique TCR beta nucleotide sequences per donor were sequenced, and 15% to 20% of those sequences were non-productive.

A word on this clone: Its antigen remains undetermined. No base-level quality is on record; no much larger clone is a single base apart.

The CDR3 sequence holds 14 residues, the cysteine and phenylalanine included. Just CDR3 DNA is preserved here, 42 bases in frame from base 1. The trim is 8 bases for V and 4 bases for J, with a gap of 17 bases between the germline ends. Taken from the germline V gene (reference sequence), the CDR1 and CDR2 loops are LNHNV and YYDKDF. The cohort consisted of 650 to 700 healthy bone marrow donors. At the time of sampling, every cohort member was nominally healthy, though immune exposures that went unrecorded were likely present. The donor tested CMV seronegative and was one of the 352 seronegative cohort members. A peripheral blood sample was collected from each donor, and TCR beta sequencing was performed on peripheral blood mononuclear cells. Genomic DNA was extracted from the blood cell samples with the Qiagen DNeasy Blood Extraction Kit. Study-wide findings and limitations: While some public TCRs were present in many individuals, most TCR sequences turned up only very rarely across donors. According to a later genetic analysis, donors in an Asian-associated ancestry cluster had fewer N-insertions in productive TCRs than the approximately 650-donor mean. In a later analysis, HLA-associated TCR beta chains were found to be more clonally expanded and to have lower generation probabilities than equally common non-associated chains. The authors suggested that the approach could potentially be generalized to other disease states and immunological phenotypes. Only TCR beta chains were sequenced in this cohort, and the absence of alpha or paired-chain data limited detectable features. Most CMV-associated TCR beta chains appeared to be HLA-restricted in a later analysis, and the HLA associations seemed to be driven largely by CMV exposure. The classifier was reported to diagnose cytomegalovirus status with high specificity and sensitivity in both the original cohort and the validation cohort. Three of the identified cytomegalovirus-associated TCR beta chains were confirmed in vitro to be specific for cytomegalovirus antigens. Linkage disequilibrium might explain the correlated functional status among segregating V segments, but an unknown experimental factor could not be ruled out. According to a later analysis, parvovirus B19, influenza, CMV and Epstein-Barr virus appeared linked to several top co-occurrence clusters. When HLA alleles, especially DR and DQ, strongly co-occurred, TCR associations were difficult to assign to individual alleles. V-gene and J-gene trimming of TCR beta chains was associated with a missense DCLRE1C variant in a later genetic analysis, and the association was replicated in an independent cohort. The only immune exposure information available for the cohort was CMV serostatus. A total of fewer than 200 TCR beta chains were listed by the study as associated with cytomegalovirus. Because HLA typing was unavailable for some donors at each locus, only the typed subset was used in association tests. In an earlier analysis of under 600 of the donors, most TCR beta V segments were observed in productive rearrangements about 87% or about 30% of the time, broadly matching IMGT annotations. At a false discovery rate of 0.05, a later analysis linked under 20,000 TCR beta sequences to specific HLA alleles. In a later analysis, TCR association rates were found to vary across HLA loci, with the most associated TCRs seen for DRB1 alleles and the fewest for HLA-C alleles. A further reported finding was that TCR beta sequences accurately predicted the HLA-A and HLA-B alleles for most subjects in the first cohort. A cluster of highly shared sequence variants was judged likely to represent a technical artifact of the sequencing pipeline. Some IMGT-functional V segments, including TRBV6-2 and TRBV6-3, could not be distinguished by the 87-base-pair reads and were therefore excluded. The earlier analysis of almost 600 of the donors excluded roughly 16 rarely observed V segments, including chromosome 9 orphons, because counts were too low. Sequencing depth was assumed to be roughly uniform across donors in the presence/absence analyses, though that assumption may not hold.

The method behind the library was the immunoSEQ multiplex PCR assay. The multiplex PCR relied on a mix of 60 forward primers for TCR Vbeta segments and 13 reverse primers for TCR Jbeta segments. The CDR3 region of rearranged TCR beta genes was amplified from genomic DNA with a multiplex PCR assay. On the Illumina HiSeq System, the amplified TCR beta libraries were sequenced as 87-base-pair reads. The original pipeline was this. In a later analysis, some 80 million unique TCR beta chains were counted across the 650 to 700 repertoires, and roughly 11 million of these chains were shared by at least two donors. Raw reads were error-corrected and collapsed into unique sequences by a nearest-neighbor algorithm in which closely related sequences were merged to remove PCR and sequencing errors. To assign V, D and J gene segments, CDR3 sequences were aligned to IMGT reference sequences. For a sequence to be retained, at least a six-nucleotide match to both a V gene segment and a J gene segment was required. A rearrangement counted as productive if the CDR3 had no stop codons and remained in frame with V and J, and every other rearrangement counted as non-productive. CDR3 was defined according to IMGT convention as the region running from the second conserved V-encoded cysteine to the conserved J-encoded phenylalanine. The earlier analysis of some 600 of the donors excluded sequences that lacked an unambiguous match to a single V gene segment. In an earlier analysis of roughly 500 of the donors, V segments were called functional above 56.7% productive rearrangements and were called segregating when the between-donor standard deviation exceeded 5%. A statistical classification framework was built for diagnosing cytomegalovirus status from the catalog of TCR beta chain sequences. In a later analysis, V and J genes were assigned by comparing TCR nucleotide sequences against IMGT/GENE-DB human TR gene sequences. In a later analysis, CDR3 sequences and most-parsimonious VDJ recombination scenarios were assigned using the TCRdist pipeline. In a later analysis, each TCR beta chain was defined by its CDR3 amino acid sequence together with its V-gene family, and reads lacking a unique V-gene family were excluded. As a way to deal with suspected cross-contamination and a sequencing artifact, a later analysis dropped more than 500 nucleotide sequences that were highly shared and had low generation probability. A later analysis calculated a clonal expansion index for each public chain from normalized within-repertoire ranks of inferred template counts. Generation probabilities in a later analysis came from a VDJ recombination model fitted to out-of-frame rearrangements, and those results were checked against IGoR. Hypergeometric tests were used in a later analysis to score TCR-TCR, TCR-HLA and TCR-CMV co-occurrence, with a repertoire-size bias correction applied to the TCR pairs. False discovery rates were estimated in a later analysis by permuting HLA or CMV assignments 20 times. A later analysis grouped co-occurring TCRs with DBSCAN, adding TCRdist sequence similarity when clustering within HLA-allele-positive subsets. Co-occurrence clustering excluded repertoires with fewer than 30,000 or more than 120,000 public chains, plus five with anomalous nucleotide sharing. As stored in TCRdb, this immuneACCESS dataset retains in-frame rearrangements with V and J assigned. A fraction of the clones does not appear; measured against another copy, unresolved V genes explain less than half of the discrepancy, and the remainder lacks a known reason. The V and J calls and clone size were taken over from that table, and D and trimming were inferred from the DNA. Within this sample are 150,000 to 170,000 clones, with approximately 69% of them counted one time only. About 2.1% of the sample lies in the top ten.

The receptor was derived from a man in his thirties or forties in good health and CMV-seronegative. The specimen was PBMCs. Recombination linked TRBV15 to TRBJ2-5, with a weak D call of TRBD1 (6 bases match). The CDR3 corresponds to CATVDGGTGETQYF. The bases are TGTGCCACCGTAGATGGGGGCACAGGAGAGACCCAGTACTTC.